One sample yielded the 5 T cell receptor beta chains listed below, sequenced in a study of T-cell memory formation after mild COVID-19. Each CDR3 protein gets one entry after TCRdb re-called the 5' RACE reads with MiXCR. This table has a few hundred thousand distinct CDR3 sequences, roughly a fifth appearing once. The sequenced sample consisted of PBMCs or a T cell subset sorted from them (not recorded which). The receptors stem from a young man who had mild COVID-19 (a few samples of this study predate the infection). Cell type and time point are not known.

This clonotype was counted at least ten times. CDR3: CAIKGSGTGNTGELFF. Written as DNA, the CDR3 is TGTGCCATCAAAGGTTCCGGGACAGGGAACACCGGGGAGCTGTTTTTT. The V call is TRBV10-3, the J call TRBJ2-2; TRBD1 matches 8 bases. The trim removed 7 bases at V and 1 base at J, leaving 8 bases unmatched. The CDR3 sequence is 16 residues long. The germline CDR1 and CDR2 sequences are ENHRY and SYGVKD.

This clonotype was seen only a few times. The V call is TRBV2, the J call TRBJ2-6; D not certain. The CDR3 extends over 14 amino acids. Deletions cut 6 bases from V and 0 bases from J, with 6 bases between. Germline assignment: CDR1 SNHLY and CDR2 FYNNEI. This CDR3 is CASRDGSGANVLTF. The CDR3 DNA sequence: TGTGCCAGCAGAGACGGCTCTGGGGCCAACGTCCTGACTTTC.

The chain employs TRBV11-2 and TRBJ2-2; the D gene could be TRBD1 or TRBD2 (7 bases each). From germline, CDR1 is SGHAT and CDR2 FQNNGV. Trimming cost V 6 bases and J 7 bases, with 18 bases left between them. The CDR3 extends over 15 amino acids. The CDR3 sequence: CASSSRGGGGGELFF. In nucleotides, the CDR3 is TGTGCCAGCAGTTCCCGGGGAGGGGGCGGCGGGGAGCTGTTTTTT.

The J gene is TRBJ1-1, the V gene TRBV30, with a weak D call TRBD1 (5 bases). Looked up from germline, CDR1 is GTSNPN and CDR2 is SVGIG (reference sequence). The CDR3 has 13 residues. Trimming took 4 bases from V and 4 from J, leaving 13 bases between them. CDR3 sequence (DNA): TGTGCCTGGAAAGGGGAGGGTCGCACTGAAGCTTTCTTT. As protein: CAWKGEGRTEAFF.

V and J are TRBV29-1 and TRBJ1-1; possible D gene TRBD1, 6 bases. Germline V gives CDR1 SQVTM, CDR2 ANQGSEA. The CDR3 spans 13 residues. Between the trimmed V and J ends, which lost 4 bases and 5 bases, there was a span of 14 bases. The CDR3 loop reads CSVAPTGSTEAFF. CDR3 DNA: TGCAGCGTTGCCCCCACAGGGTCAACTGAAGCTTTCTTT.